Listed below are T cell receptor beta chains from one sample, sequenced in a study of PD-1 blockade in classical Hodgkin lymphoma. TCRdb's copy holds only in-frame clones and misses some; the assay was immunoSEQ multiplex PCR. This sample yields about 30,000 clones, of which just over 85% are seen a single time; around 6.7% belongs to the top ten. The material sequenced was CD8+ T cells from blood, taken at baseline. All receptors come from a human donor with classical Hodgkin lymphoma. Both conserved end residues are part of each CDR3. Fields, in order: J gene, clone size, V gene, CDR3 protein. Clone size appears in some rows only: once, few, many, or a class for an expanded clone.

TRBJ1-2	-	TRBV5-1	CASSLRRKDVIYGYTF
TRBJ1-2	-	TRBV9	CASSHRQDDYGYTF
TRBJ2-2	-	TRBV27	CASSSFRGRTGELFF
TRBJ2-1	-	TRBV6-1	CASSEPASGRGEKFF
TRBJ2-7	-	TRBV7-8	CASSSGDRGSYEQYF
TRBJ1-1	-	TRBV2	CASRANTEAFF
TRBJ2-5	-	TRBV10-3	CAISESIRVQETQYF
TRBJ1-2	-	TRBV5-1	CASSPNRDRGRDSYGYTF
TRBJ1-5	-	TRBV12-5	CASGLFDSNQPQHF
TRBJ1-2	-	TRBV27	CASSFRFPTWMNGGYTF
TRBJ1-1	once	TRBV5-1	CASSPGTGGVGTEAFF
TRBJ2-7	-	TRBV6-5	CASGGGRSSYEQYF
TRBJ1-4	-	TRBV6-4	CASSDRGQGAFPNEKLFF
TRBJ1-5	-	TRBV27	CASKGYSNQPQHF
TRBJ1-1	-	TRBV2	CARWGIPGGNTEAFF
TRBJ2-1	-	TRBV5-4	CASSLGLAFNEQFF
TRBJ1-1	-	TRBV27	CASSLHRMNTEAFF
TRBJ2-3	-	TRBV5-8	CASSTSGSPTDTQYF
TRBJ2-1	-	TRBV10-3	CAISPDSGELNEQFF
TRBJ2-7	-	TRBV12-5	CASGTGVEQYF
TRBJ2-7	-	TRBV28	CATRGYLSYEQYF
TRBJ2-1	few	TRBV7-8	CASSLRKGVNKNEQFF
TRBJ2-1	-	TRBV5-6	CASSLVAYEQFF
TRBJ2-1	-	TRBV9	CASSVALLSGRIHEQFF
TRBJ2-1	-	TRBV7-8	CASSLVAGGINEQFF
TRBJ1-1	-	TRBV19	CASMERGLGTEAFF
TRBJ1-2	-	TRBV2	CASSTWPGYTF
TRBJ2-7	once	TRBV6-6	CASSNNDREFENF
TRBJ2-6	-	TRBV5-8	CASSLPGANVLTF
TRBJ2-7	-	TRBV6-5	CVLRDSHYEQYF
TRBJ2-5	once	TRBV6-5	CASRTVRDTQETQYF
TRBJ1-3	-	TRBV11-2	CASSLEGNTIYF
TRBJ2-1	-	TRBV5-1	CASSPGLAGIDEQFF
TRBJ2-1	-	TRBV15	CATSRTSVGGRANEQFF
TRBJ2-7	-	TRBV7-9	CASSFEWDRDRKQYF
TRBJ2-4	-	TRBV29-1	CSVEVGGSQYF
TRBJ1-2	-	TRBV6-5	CASSYVGNYGYTF
TRBJ1-2	-	TRBV9	CASSVSAGARYGYTF
TRBJ2-6	-	TRBV27	CASSTLSRDRVNSGANVLTF
TRBJ2-7	-	TRBV28	CASSFRERREQYF
TRBJ2-1	-	TRBV5-4	CASSWTSGFNEQFF
TRBJ1-2	-	TRBV27	CASSGQGVGGYTF
TRBJ2-1	-	TRBV9	CASSASGNYNEQFF
TRBJ2-2	-	TRBV6-1	CGGLGLSGELFF
TRBJ2-7	-	TRBV27	CASSDYASYEQYF
TRBJ1-2	-	TRBV6-5	CASSYTLASANYGYTF
TRBJ2-2	-	TRBV7-2	CASSFYPHTGELFF
TRBJ2-4	-	TRBV13	CASSLGRENIQYF